This entry describes one TCR beta chain. The specificity of this receptor is unknown. No per-base quality is available; no much larger clone lies one base away. Donors were 39 systemically healthy Caucasian individuals from Russia aged about 6 to 100 years. About 9.8 milliliters of peripheral blood were drawn from each donor into EDTA-treated Vacutainer tubes. Ficoll-Paque density-gradient centrifugation was used to isolate PBMCs, with at least 6 million obtained per sample. Total RNA, at least 6 micrograms per sample, was extracted from PBMCs with Trizol reagent. Naive CD45RAhigh/CD27high T cell percentages were measured by flow cytometry on a PBMC aliquot from every donor. The data are from a study of blood T cells in healthy people across ages (dated by TCRdb to between 2015 and 2017). Background on the whole study: In model experiments, template switching captured roughly one uniquely barcoded TCR beta cDNA molecule for every two T cells. Donors were grouped into four age groups: young (average approximately 16 years), middle-aged (around 39), aged (about 60) and long-lived (approximately 81). Donors of different ages were randomly distributed across sequencing lanes to avoid experimental bias. Using deep sequencing normalized with unique cDNA molecular identifiers, the study measured how TCR beta repertoire diversity changes with age. Two additional independent replicas of 1 million unique cDNA reads from the same blood draw were analyzed for two donors (one aged 18 to 29 and one aged 80 or older).

Findings and caveats that apply to the study as a whole: There was a strong correlation between observed TCR beta diversity and the percentage of naive T cells measured by flow cytometry. As age increased, observed TCR beta diversity per million T cells dropped in a roughly linear way, and a significant reduction was already evident by age 40. Estimates of total diversity based on one million sequenced T cells were regarded as lower bounds and as underestimates. The long-lived group showed more naive CD4+ T cells, fewer expanded clones and increased TCR diversity than the aged group, suggesting age selection. Because donor CMV infection status was unknown, age-related changes in expanded clonotypes were potentially confounded. Bulk unsorted PBMC profiling prevented conclusive comparison of naive and antigen-experienced compartments.

The method was 5' RACE. These reads were obtained on an Illumina HiSeq 2500. A second roughly 6 to 12 cycle PCR used a sample-barcoded 5' primer and a J-beta primer mix. A template-switch 5' adaptor carrying 12 random nucleotides introduced a unique molecular identifier onto each TCR beta cDNA molecule. Each sample yielded at least 2.5 million CDR3-containing paired-end reads. The Mint cDNA synthesis kit, primed by a TRBC-specific oligonucleotide, was used to synthesize first-strand cDNA from all RNA. Following uracil-DNA glycosylase treatment, a first 18-cycle PCR with universal primers M1SS and BC2_uni_R was performed on all cDNA. The published analysis was carried out like this. Each sample was normalized by randomly selecting 1 million high-quality reads, each carrying a distinct molecular identifier. Instead of being binned into consensus sequences, reads that shared molecular identifiers were thrown out. CDR3 identification, clonotype clustering and error correction used MiTCR with a Q25 quality threshold and the strictest error-elimination algorithm. A nonparametric unseen species model with Euler transformation was used to estimate lower-bound total TCR beta diversity. Clones were called with MiXCR by TCRdb after fastp trimmed the public reads at Q25, and only in-frame beta chains were retained. All rows with the same CDR3 protein become a single entry with the most common DNA and genes. The V and J calls, along with clone size, are taken from TCRdb and not from the paper's own processing. This sample has roughly 800,000 distinct CDR3 sequences in its table, and 40% to 65% of those were observed once. The ten largest account for around 41% of the sample.

Sequencing was carried out using blood. This clonotype was sampled from an elderly man in good health.

CDR3 loop: CASSQLGEGSGLQVVQYF. The DNA reads as follows: TGTGCCAGCAGCCAACTCGGGGAGGGTAGCGGCCTCCAGGTCGTGCAGTATTTT. The rearranged segments are TRBV3-1 and TRBJ2-3, and 7 junction bases match TRBD2. From its cysteine to its phenylalanine, the CDR3 spans 18 amino acids. CDR3 DNA is the only sequence kept; it has 54 bases, read in frame from the first base. CDR1 and CDR2, per the germline V gene (reference sequence), are LGHDT and YNNKEL. The germline V end is reduced by 2 bases and the J end by 11 bases; junction bases left unmatched: 22.